Reported below is one T cell receptor beta chain. This specimen comes from a study of cytomegalovirus exposure and HLA in healthy donors. PCR used 60 Vbeta primers and 13 Jbeta primers. The assay was immunoSEQ multiplex PCR, and TCRdb's table has in-frame clones only and misses some. This sample carries approximately 74,000 clones, roughly 63% of them seen once, and the ten largest clones take approximately 5.7%. V shed 0 bases and J shed 4 bases, with 10 bases lying between them. The CDR3 loop spans 14 amino acids. Germline V CDR1 and CDR2: SGHRS, YFSETQ. This sequence joins TRBV5-1 and TRBJ1-2; D gene ambiguous. The TCR sequence derives from a young man in good health and CMV-seropositive. The specimen was PBMCs. CDR3 loop: CASSLGGNTYGYTF. The CDR3 DNA reads as TGCGCCAGCAGCTTGGGTGGCAACACCTATGGCTACACCTTC.